The entry that follows covers one T cell receptor beta chain sequence. Its antigen remains unknown. The sample is drawn from a study of T cell responses to AZD1222 COVID-19 vaccine. Findings of the study overall: Donors, mostly white British, included more females; clonal diversity was possibly underestimated. Every sample of the repertoires postdated the peak T cell response.

TCRdb's table, derived via immunoSEQ multiplex PCR, lists solely in-frame clones and lacks some. Altogether about 120,000 clones are present, 89% being singletons, with the ten largest covering around 1.5%. The CDR3 is made up of 15 amino acids. Deletions cut 5 bases from V and 8 bases from J, with 19 bases between. Looked up from germline, CDR1 is GTSNPN and CDR2 is SVGIG (reference sequence). This clonotype was obtained from an adult in good health. V is TRBV30 and J is TRBJ1-6; the D gene is possibly TRBD1 (5 bases). The source material was peripheral blood, sampled on day 0 of AZD1222 vaccination. This CDR3 reads CAWGWGTGEYSPLHF. The CDR3 DNA sequence: TGTGCCTGGGGATGGGGAACGGGGGAGTATTCACCCCTCCACTTT.